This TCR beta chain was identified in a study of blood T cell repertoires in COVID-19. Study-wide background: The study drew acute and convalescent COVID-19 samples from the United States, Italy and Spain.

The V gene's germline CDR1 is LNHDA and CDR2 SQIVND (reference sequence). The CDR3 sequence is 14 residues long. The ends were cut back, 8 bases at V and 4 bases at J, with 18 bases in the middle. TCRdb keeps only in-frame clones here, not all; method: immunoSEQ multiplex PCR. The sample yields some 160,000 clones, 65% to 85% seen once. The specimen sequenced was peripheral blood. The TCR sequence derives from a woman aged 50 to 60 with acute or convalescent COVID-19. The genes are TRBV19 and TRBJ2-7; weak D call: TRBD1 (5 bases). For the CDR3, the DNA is TGTGCCAGTGCATCGAGGCAGGGTGGTTACGAGCAGTACTTC. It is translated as CASASRQGGYEQYF.